One T cell receptor (beta chain) is described in this entry. The target antigen is unknown. The library protocol tagged individual cDNA molecules with unique molecular identifiers. TCRdb itself ran the 5' RACE reads through MiXCR, one entry per CDR3 protein. The sample lists 65,000 to 95,000 distinct CDR3 sequences, about 16% occurring once. V dropped 5 bases and J dropped 3 bases, with 16 bases sitting between them. The germline V gene has CDR1 SGHVS and CDR2 FNYEAQ. The CDR3 is 15 amino acids. The data were taken from a study of early T cells in non-severe SARS-CoV-2 infection. Across the study: RNA in bulk from unsorted whole blood was sequenced, and chains were unpaired.

Overall study results and limits: Matches to VDJdb favored anti-spike CD8 responses and missed private and CD4 specificities.

V is TRBV7-6 and J is TRBJ2-5; D is unresolved. This receptor was obtained from an adult who was a healthcare worker with PCR-confirmed SARS-CoV-2 infection or an uninfected control (not recorded which). The source material was whole blood. CDR3 DNA sequence: TGTGCCAGCAGCCTCCGTGTGGGGTTTGAAGAGACCCAGTACTTC. This codes for CASSLRVGFEETQYF.